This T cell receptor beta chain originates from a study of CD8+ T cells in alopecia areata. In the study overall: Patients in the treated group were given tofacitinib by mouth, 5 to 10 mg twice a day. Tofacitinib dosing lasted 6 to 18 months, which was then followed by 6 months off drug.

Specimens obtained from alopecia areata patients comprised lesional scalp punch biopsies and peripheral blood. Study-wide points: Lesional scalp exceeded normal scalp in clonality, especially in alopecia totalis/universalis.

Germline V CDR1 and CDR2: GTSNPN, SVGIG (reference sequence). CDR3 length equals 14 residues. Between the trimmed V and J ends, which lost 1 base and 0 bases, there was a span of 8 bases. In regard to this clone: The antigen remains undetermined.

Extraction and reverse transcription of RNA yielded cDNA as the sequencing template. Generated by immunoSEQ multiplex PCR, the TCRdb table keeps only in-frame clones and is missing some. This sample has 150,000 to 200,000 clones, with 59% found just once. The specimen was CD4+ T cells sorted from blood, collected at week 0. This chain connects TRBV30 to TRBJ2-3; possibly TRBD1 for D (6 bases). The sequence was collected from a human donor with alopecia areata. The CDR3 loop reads CAWSETGSTDTQYF. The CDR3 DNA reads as TGTGCCTGGAGTGAGACAGGTAGCACAGATACGCAGTATTTT.